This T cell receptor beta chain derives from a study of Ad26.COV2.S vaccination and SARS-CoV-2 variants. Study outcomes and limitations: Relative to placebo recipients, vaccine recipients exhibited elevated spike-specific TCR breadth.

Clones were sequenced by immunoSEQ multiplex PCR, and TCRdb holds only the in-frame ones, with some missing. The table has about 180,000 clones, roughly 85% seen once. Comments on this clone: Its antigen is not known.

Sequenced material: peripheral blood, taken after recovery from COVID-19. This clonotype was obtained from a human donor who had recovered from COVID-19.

The CDR3 protein is CASSAFGGDNEQFF. DNA for the CDR3: TGTGCCAGCAGCGCTTTTGGGGGAGACAATGAGCAGTTCTTC. This chain joins TRBV11-3 and TRBJ2-1; D is tentatively TRBD1 or TRBD2 (5 bases each). The CDR3 length is 14 residues. V lost 5 bases to trimming and J lost 5 bases, with 13 bases between them. In germline, CDR1 is SGHNT, CDR2 YENEEA. Combining the CDR3 with reference TRBV11-3 and TRBJ2-1 gives the whole variable domain EAGVVQSPRYKIIEKKQPVAFWCNPISGHNTLYWYLQNLGQGPELLIRYENEEAVDDSQLPKDRFSAERLKGVDSTLKIQPAELGDSAVYLCASSAFGGDNEQFFGPGTRLTVL.